The 15 T cell receptor beta chains listed next were all sequenced from one sample in a study of neoadjuvant anti-PD-1 for oral cavity cancer. Repertoires were generated with immunoSEQ multiplex PCR, while TCRdb's copy carries only in-frame clones and drops some. The sample holds around 81,000 clones, approximately 84% seen once. The sequencing here drew on PBMCs, taken before nivolumab (anti-PD-1) treatment. Source of these receptors: a person between 35 and 79 years old with oral cavity squamous cell carcinoma.

This rearrangement joins TRBV2 to TRBJ1-4; D is undetermined. Germline CDR1 and CDR2: SNHLY and FYNNEI. Deletions cut 3 bases from V and 14 bases from J, with 7 bases between. The CDR3 contains 10 residues. CDR3 protein: CASSDGKLFF. The CDR3 DNA follows: TGTGCCAGCAGTGATGGGAAGCTGTTTTTT. Together with reference TRBV2 and TRBJ1-4, the CDR3 gives the full variable domain: EPEVTQTPSHQVTQMGQEVILRCVPISNHLYFYWYRQILGQKVEFLVSFYNNEISEKSEIFDDQFSVERPDGSNFTLKIRSTKLEDSAMYFCASSDGKLFFGSGTQLSVL.

The chain recombines TRBV6-1 with TRBJ1-2; weak D call: TRBD1 (5 bases). The CDR3 sequence is 14 residues long. V was pared by 0 bases and J by 6 bases, with 11 bases between. Germline V CDR1 and CDR2: MNHNS, SASEGT. CDR3 nucleotides: TGTGCCAGCAGTGAAGCTTCGGGGCTGGATGGCTACACCTTC. This sequence encodes CASSEASGLDGYTF.

The V gene is TRBV9, the J gene TRBJ2-2; TRBD1 aligns across 7 bases. From germline, CDR1 is SGDLS and CDR2 YYNGEE. The CDR3 loop spans 16 amino acids. The J segment lost 1 base and the V segment lost 3 bases, leaving 6 bases of the junction unmatched. CDR3 coding DNA: TGTGCCAGCAGCGCGACCGGGACAGAGAACACCGGGGAGCTGTTTTTT. Its translation: CASSATGTENTGELFF. Drawing the rest from reference TRBV9 and TRBJ2-2, the complete variable domain is DSGVTQTPKHLITATGQRVTLRCSPRSGDLSVYWYQQSLDQGLQFLIQYYNGEERAKGNILERFSAQQFPDLHSELNLSSLELGDSALYFCASSATGTENTGELFFGEGSRLTVL.

V and J are TRBV28 and TRBJ1-4; D is uncertain. The CDR3 is made up of 16 amino acids. V shed 3 bases and J shed 3 bases, with 14 bases lying between them. Looked up from germline, CDR1 is MDHEN and CDR2 is SYDVKM. CDR3 nucleotides: TGTGCCAGCAGTTTCTCACGGGGAACAGCTAATGAAAAACTGTTTTTT. It codes for CASSFSRGTANEKLFF.

The chain links TRBV30 to TRBJ2-5; no clear D gene. Germline-derived CDR1 and CDR2 are GTSNPN and SVGIG (reference sequence). There are 12 residues in the CDR3. V lost 3 bases, J lost 6 bases, and 11 bases lay in between. CDR3 in amino acids: CAWSGLEQTQYF. DNA of the CDR3: TGTGCCTGGAGCGGGTTAGAACAGACCCAGTACTTC. Full variable domain (rest looked up from reference TRBV30 and TRBJ2-5): SQTIHQWPATLVQPVGSPLSLECTVEGTSNPNLYWYRQAAGRGLQLLFYSVGIGQISSEVPQNLSASRPQDRQFILSSKKLLLSDSGFYLCAWSGLEQTQYFGPGTRLLVL.

This clone was seen only a few times. J is TRBJ2-4 and V is TRBV19; 11 bases map to TRBD1. The V gene's germline CDR1 is LNHDA and CDR2 SQIVND (reference sequence). J gave up 1 base and V 5 bases, and 4 bases lay outside the gene matches. This CDR3 region has 16 residues. CDR3 in amino acids: CASSAGQGAAKNIQYF. Here the CDR3 DNA reads TGTGCCAGTAGTGCCGGACAGGGGGCGGCCAAAAACATTCAGTACTTC.

The J gene is TRBJ1-1, the V gene TRBV27; 7 bases are a match to TRBD1. This CDR3 has 13 amino acids. Per germline, CDR1 MNHEY and CDR2 SMNVEV (reference sequence). The V and J ends lost 2 bases and 4 bases, in that order; junction bases with no gene match: 1. The DNA for the CDR3 is TGTGCCAGCAGTTTAGCAGGGGGCACTGAAGCTTTCTTT. This sequence encodes CASSLAGGTEAFF.

The V gene is TRBV7-9, the J gene TRBJ2-5; 13 bases agree with TRBD2. Germline lookup yields CDR1 SEHNR and CDR2 FQNEAQ (reference sequence). The V gene end was trimmed by 0 bases and the J gene end by 2 bases; junction bases not matched to a gene: 3. This CDR3 is 17 amino acids long. CDR3 in amino acids: CASSLAGGLAGQETQYF. CDR3 coding DNA: TGTGCCAGCAGCTTAGCTGGGGGACTAGCGGGGCAAGAGACCCAGTACTTC.

This clone has only a few counts. This rearrangement joins TRBV19 to TRBJ1-1; 7 bases line up with TRBD1. J gave up 1 base and V 7 bases, and 3 bases lay outside the gene matches. Germline V gene data show CDR1 as LNHDA and CDR2 as SQIVND (reference sequence). CDR3 size: 13 residues. The CDR3 DNA is TGTGCCAGTAAGAACAGGGGGAACACTGAAGCTTTCTTT. Residues: CASKNRGNTEAFF.

V is TRBV19 and J is TRBJ2-7, with a tentative D call TRBD2 (6 bases). The CDR3 spans 12 residues. Germline CDR1 reads LNHDA; CDR2 reads SQIVND (reference sequence). Trimming pared 6 bases from V and 3 bases from J, leaving 9 bases between. Here the CDR3 reads CASSHGSYEQYF. The CDR3 nucleotides are TGTGCCAGTAGCCACGGGAGCTACGAGCAGTACTTC.

The chain has TRBV6-4 and TRBJ2-3, with D unresolved. This CDR3 is built from 14 residues. V shed 3 bases and J shed 4 bases, with 11 bases lying between them. Germline-derived CDR1 and CDR2 are MRHNA and SNTAGT. In nucleotides, the CDR3 is TGTGCCAGCAGTGAGTCGAAGGGCCCAGATACGCAGTATTTT. It specifies CASSESKGPDTQYF.

This chain uses TRBV18 with TRBJ2-3; tentative D call: TRBD2 (5 bases). The V and J ends lost 0 bases and 6 bases respectively, with 19 bases between them. Per the germline V gene, CDR1 is KGHSH and CDR2 is LQKENI. The CDR3 covers 17 residues. CDR3 amino acids: CASSPPMAGTRQDTQYF. CDR3 nucleotides: TGTGCCAGCTCACCACCGATGGCGGGTACTCGGCAGGATACGCAGTATTTT.

The V and J genes are TRBV6-5 and TRBJ1-5; TRBD1 might be the D (6 bases). Germline V lookup: CDR1 MNHEY, CDR2 SVGAGI. Trimming removed 4 bases at V and 0 bases at J, with 13 bases between. The CDR3 extends over 16 amino acids. This CDR3 reads CASSSGGQYSNQPQHF. CDR3 in DNA: TGTGCCAGCAGTTCGGGGGGCCAGTATAGCAATCAGCCCCAGCATTTT.

V is TRBV27 and J is TRBJ1-5, with D tentatively TRBD1 (6 bases). Trimming shortened V by 6 bases and J by 4 bases, and 22 bases separated the two germline ends. Per the germline V gene, CDR1 is MNHEY and CDR2 is SMNVEV (reference sequence). There are 17 residues in the CDR3. The chain's CDR3 is CASSQWVGAGENQPQHF. As DNA, the CDR3 is TGTGCCAGCAGCCAATGGGTGGGGGCAGGGGAGAATCAGCCCCAGCATTTT.

The chain recombines TRBV30 with TRBJ2-5, with 8 bases aligning to TRBD2. Trimming removed 1 base from V and 5 bases from J; junction bases left unmatched: 9. CDR1 GTSNPN and CDR2 SVGIG come from the germline V gene (reference sequence). This CDR3 has 15 residues. CDR3 region: CAWSAGAGAGETQYF. The CDR3 nucleotides read TGTGCCTGGAGTGCTGGAGCGGGAGCCGGGGAGACCCAGTACTTC.